Below, 15 T cell receptor beta chains from the same sample are listed, as sequenced in a study of cytomegalovirus exposure and HLA in healthy donors. The PCR employed 60 Vbeta primers together with 13 Jbeta primers. Produced via immunoSEQ multiplex PCR; TCRdb's table is partial and in-frame only. The sample consists of tens of thousands of clones, approximately 80% of them appearing once. Sequenced: PBMCs. The receptors come from a woman in her late teens or twenties in good health and CMV-seropositive.

This chain uses TRBV7-2 with TRBJ1-1; 7 bases line up with TRBD1. This CDR3 spans 15 amino acids. J gave up 0 bases and V 3 bases, and 4 bases lay outside the gene matches. Germline lookup yields CDR1 SGHTA and CDR2 FQGNSA. The CDR3 DNA follows: TGTGCCAGCAGCTTCGGCCAGGGGGTGAACACTGAAGCTTTCTTT. Translated: CASSFGQGVNTEAFF. Drawing the rest from reference TRBV7-2 and TRBJ1-1, the complete variable domain is GAGVSQSPSNKVTEKGKDVELRCDPISGHTALYWYRQSLGQGLEFLIYFQGNSAPDKSGLPSDRFSAERTGGSVSTLTIQRTQQEDSAVYLCASSFGQGVNTEAFFGQGTRLTVV.

V usage is TRBV19 and J usage is TRBJ2-7; 11 bases align to TRBD1. CDR1 and CDR2 from the germline V gene are LNHDA and SQIVND (reference sequence). This CDR3 spans 15 amino acids. Germline trimming cut 3 bases from V and 5 bases from J; bases unmatched to any gene: 6. The CDR3 protein is CASSILRTGGHEQYF. The CDR3 DNA reads TGTGCCAGTAGTATCCTCCGGACAGGGGGCCACGAGCAGTACTTC.

This clone was picked up a small number of times. The rearrangement links TRBV25-1 to TRBJ2-5; TRBD2 agrees at 10 bases. The germline CDR1 and CDR2 sequences are MGHDK and SYGVNS. The CDR3 runs 17 residues. V lost 1 base to trimming and J lost 2 bases; unmatched junction nucleotides: 7. CDR3 loop: CASSESSGSRGQETQYF. The CDR3 DNA reads as TGTGCCAGCAGTGAATCTAGCGGGAGTCGAGGACAAGAGACCCAGTACTTC. Based on the CDR3 plus reference TRBV25-1 and TRBJ2-5, the full variable domain is EADIYQTPRYLVIGTGKKITLECSQTMGHDKMYWYQQDPGMELHLIHYSYGVNSTEKGDLSSESTVSRIRTEHFPLTLESARPSHTSQYLCASSESSGSRGQETQYFGPGTRLLVL.

This clone was found once. The chain has TRBV11-2 and TRBJ1-1; 8 bases line up with TRBD1. Losses at the gene ends were 5 bases for V and 9 bases for J; bases not matched to a gene: 8. CDR1 is SGHAT and CDR2 is FQNNGV in the germline V gene. The CDR3 contains 13 residues. The CDR3 protein is CASSDGGTGKAFF. CDR3 nucleotide sequence: TGTGCCAGCAGCGACGGTGGGACAGGTAAAGCTTTCTTT.

This clone was seen only a few times. The chain uses TRBV6-1 and TRBJ2-3, with TRBD1 matching over 8 bases. In germline, CDR1 is MNHNS, CDR2 SASEGT. This CDR3 region has 16 residues. The J segment lost 4 bases and the V segment lost 0 bases, leaving 6 bases of the junction unmatched. CDR3 sequence (DNA): TGTGCCAGCAGTGAAGCGCCGGCAGGGGGCGCAGATACGCAGTATTTT. Its translation: CASSEAPAGGADTQYF.

There are a few counts of this clone. V is TRBV7-9 and J is TRBJ1-5, with 10 bases fitting TRBD1. CDR1 is SEHNR, CDR2 FQNEAQ, per germline (reference sequence). Trimming took 0 bases from V and 9 from J; bases not matched to a gene: 14. This CDR3 comprises 18 residues. Here the CDR3 DNA reads TGTGCCAGCAGCTTAGCCCGGGACAGGGGACTTCGGACATCGCCCCAGCATTTT. Its translation: CASSLARDRGLRTSPQHF.

A few counts support this clone. The V and J genes are TRBV6-1 and TRBJ1-4; D not resolved. Germline loops: CDR1 MNHNS, CDR2 SASEGT. This CDR3 has 15 residues. V lost 5 bases to trimming and J lost 3 bases, with 13 bases between them. As DNA, the CDR3 is TGTGCCAGCAGTATTGAACAGCGGCCTAATGAAAAACTGTTTTTT. This translates into CASSIEQRPNEKLFF.

This clone was counted between two and nine times. One end of the junction varies from germline; a read error may be responsible. The chain combines TRBV5-6 with TRBJ2-2; no clear D gene. The CDR3 is 12 amino acids. Germline V gene data show CDR1 as SGHDT and CDR2 as YYEEEE. As DNA, the CDR3 is TGTGCCAGCAGCTTAAACACCGAGGAGCTGTTTTTT. Its protein is CASSLNTEELFF.

The chain combines TRBV7-8 with TRBJ2-7, with TRBD1 matching 10 bases. Per germline, CDR1 SGHVS and CDR2 FQNEAQ. The CDR3 totals 16 residues. The trim removed 4 bases at V and 3 bases at J, leaving 9 bases unmatched. For the CDR3, the DNA is TGTGCCAGCAGCTCAAGGACAGGGGGAAGTTTCTACGAGCAGTACTTC. As protein: CASSSRTGGSFYEQYF.

The CDR3, as DNA: TGTGCCTGGAGTCGACAGGGGGCTCAGCCCCAGCATTTT. Translated: CAWSRQGAQPQHF. The chain links TRBV30 to TRBJ1-5, with TRBD1 matching over 10 bases. CDR1 and CDR2 from the germline V gene are GTSNPN and SVGIG (reference sequence). There are 13 residues in the CDR3. V was pared by 2 bases and J by 6 bases, with 1 base of the junction left unmatched.

The V call is TRBV19, the J call TRBJ2-7; tentative D call: TRBD1 (6 bases). The germline gives CDR1 LNHDA, CDR2 SQIVND (reference sequence). The CDR3 is made up of 16 amino acids. V lost 5 bases and J lost 1, with 18 bases in between. The DNA of the CDR3 is TGTGCCAGTAGTCACGGCGCAGGGGTCGGTTCCTACGAGCAGTACTTC. Protein product: CASSHGAGVGSYEQYF.

The chain joins TRBV4-1 to TRBJ2-7; the match to TRBD1 covers 7 bases. Germline V gene sequence: CDR1 MGHRA, CDR2 YSYEKL. The CDR3 runs to 14 residues. V trimming: 3 bases; J trimming: 2 bases; junction bases outside the gene matches: 4. This CDR3 is CASSQGQGAYEQYF. CDR3 bases: TGCGCCAGCAGCCAGGGGCAGGGGGCCTACGAGCAGTACTTC.

CDR3 DNA: TGTGCCAGTAGTCTTCGGGGAAACAGGGCCCAAGAGACCCAGTACTTC. Amino acids: CASSLRGNRAQETQYF. The J gene is TRBJ2-5, the V gene TRBV19, with D possibly being TRBD1 (6 bases). There are 16 residues in the CDR3. V gave up 5 bases and J gave up 1 base, with 17 bases separating them. Germline lookup yields CDR1 LNHDA and CDR2 SQIVND (reference sequence).

This clone showed up just once. The chain is built from TRBV4-3 and TRBJ1-1; no clear D. Deletions cut 2 bases from V and 6 bases from J, with 16 bases between. In germline, CDR1 is LGHNA, CDR2 YSLEER. The CDR3 sequence is 15 residues long. The CDR3 sequence is CASSQTTPLGAEAFF. For the CDR3, the DNA is TGCGCCAGCAGCCAAACCACACCCCTGGGCGCTGAAGCTTTCTTT.

The chain joins TRBV19 to TRBJ2-3; D perhaps matches TRBD1 (6 bases). This CDR3 comprises 14 residues. Trimming took off 4 bases at V and 1 base at J, with 9 bases between the two ends. Per the germline V gene, CDR1 is LNHDA and CDR2 is SQIVND (reference sequence). Here the CDR3 DNA reads TGTGCCAGTAGTACGGACAGTCGCACAGATACGCAGTATTTT. It translates to CASSTDSRTDTQYF.